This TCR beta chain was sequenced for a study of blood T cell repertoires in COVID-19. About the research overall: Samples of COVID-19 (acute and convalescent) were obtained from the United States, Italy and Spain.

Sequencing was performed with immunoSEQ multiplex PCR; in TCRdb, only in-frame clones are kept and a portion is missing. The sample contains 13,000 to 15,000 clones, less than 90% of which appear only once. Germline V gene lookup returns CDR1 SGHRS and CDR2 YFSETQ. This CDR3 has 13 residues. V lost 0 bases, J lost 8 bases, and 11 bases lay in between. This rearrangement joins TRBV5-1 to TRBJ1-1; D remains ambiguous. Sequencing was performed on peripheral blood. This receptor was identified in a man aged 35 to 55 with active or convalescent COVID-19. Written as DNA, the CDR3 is TGCGCCAGCAGCTTGGCACAGAGTGCCGAAGCTTTCTTT. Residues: CASSLAQSAEAFF.